The sequence of this T cell receptor beta chain was determined in a study of T cell responses to AZD1222 COVID-19 vaccine. Sequencing used immunoSEQ multiplex PCR; TCRdb keeps in-frame clones, though not all of them. This table holds 80,000 to 100,000 clones, around 90% found once. Overall study results and limits: Most donors were white British, females outnumbered males, and clonal diversity was possibly underestimated.

In the case of this clone: Its antigen is unknown.

Trimming shortened V by 0 bases and J by 13 bases, and 6 bases separated the two germline ends. Germline CDR1 reads SQVTM; CDR2 reads ANQGSEA. The CDR3 consists of 9 residues. V is TRBV29-1 and J is TRBJ2-5; D not resolved. This receptor was identified in an adult who received the AZD1222 COVID-19 vaccine. The material sequenced was peripheral blood, taken 28 days after the second AZD1222 dose. CDR3 loop: CSVEESRYF. CDR3 sequence (DNA): TGCAGCGTTGAAGAGTCCAGGTACTTC.